Presented here are 10 T cell receptor beta chains from one specimen sequenced in a study of cytomegalovirus exposure and HLA in healthy donors. It was with 60 Vbeta and 13 Jbeta primers that the PCR ran. This table comes from immunoSEQ multiplex PCR, and its TCRdb copy is limited to in-frame clones, with some not included. The ten top clones account for 1.1%, within a sample of just over 80,000 clones. The specimen sequenced was PBMCs. These receptors were collected from a woman in her 30s in good health and CMV-seronegative.

The chain links TRBV11-1 to TRBJ2-5, with D perhaps TRBD1 (6 bases). TRBJ2-7 explains the end of the DNA better; the J call may be wrong. Per germline, CDR1 SGHAT and CDR2 FQDESV (reference sequence). This CDR3 has 12 amino acids. The CDR3 loop is CASSTQGYEQYF. The CDR3 DNA sequence: TGTGCCAGCAGCACCCAGGGGTACGAGCAGTACTTC.

The rearrangement links TRBV2 to TRBJ1-5; the match to TRBD1 covers 8 bases. There are 15 residues in the CDR3. V gave up 1 base and J gave up 9 bases; unmatched junction bases: 8. In germline, CDR1 is SNHLY, CDR2 FYNNEI. This CDR3 reads CASSEGQGPLRPQHF. CDR3 DNA: TGTGCCAGCAGTGAAGGACAGGGGCCTCTGAGGCCCCAGCATTTT.

The chain combines TRBV7-8 with TRBJ2-7; possibly TRBD2 for D (6 bases). The CDR3 extends over 12 amino acids. The germline V gene encodes CDR1 SGHVS and CDR2 FQNEAQ. V was pared by 8 bases and J by 2 bases, with 10 bases between. CDR3 region: CASGRTPYEQYF. CDR3 coding DNA: TGTGCCAGCGGGAGGACACCCTACGAGCAGTACTTC.

The V gene is TRBV5-4, the J gene TRBJ1-1; tentative D call: TRBD1 (5 bases). With 0 bases removed from V and 1 base from J, the gap between germline ends came to 10 bases. The CDR3 is 15 residues long. Germline assignment: CDR1 SGHNT and CDR2 YYREEE (reference sequence). The CDR3 DNA is TGTGCCAGCAGCTTGGACCAGGGTGGGAACACTGAAGCTTTCTTT. Translation: CASSLDQGGNTEAFF.

The V and J genes are TRBV9 and TRBJ2-3, with 10 bases fitting TRBD2. Per germline, CDR1 SGDLS and CDR2 YYNGEE. The CDR3 loop spans 16 amino acids. Losses at the gene ends were 0 bases for V and 0 bases for J; bases not matched to a gene: 1. The CDR3 region is CASSVGTSGSTDTQYF. As DNA, the CDR3 is TGTGCCAGCAGCGTAGGGACTAGCGGTAGCACAGATACGCAGTATTTT.

The V call is TRBV6-5, the J call TRBJ2-5; 11 nucleotides align to TRBD2. Per germline, CDR1 MNHEY and CDR2 SVGAGI. The CDR3 contains 15 residues. J gave up 3 bases and V 7 bases, and 7 bases lay outside the gene matches. The CDR3 DNA follows: TGTGCCAGCACCCGGGGGGGACTAGCGGAAGAGACCCAGTACTTC. Translation: CASTRGGLAEETQYF.

The J gene is TRBJ2-1, the V gene TRBV4-1; 11 bases agree with TRBD2. The germline V gene has CDR1 MGHRA and CDR2 YSYEKL. The CDR3 is 17 residues long. Germline trimming cut 2 bases from V and 2 bases from J; bases unmatched to any gene: 5. DNA of the CDR3: TGCGCCAGCAGCCAAACCGGGACTAGCGGCGCCTACAATGAGCAGTTCTTC. Residues: CASSQTGTSGAYNEQFF.

The J gene is TRBJ1-2, the V gene TRBV30; 11 bases are shared with TRBD1. CDR1 and CDR2 (germline): GTSNPN, SVGIG (reference sequence). CDR3 size: 14 residues. The V gene end was trimmed by 3 bases and the J gene end by 2 bases; junction bases not matched to a gene: 2. The CDR3 loop is CAWSRDRGNYGYTF. The CDR3 DNA is TGTGCCTGGAGCCGGGACAGGGGGAACTATGGCTACACCTTC.

As concerns this clone: Germline is not matched at one junction end, which may reflect a read error. The gene calls are TRBV30 and TRBJ1-5, with 8 bases fitting TRBD1. Germline V gene sequence: CDR1 GTSNPN, CDR2 SVGIG (reference sequence). This CDR3 spans 15 amino acids. The CDR3 nucleotides read TGTGCCGGGAGTTCACCAGGGGGCAAAGGACAGCCCCAGCATTTT. Translated, it gives CAGSSPGGKGQPQHF.

The V and J genes are TRBV30 and TRBJ1-2; maybe TRBD1 (6 bases). Germline V lookup: CDR1 GTSNPN, CDR2 SVGIG (reference sequence). Trimming shortened V by 0 bases and J by 6 bases, and 17 bases separated the two germline ends. This CDR3 comprises 15 residues. Here the CDR3 reads CAWSVLGAGIDGYTF. CDR3 DNA: TGTGCCTGGAGTGTGCTGGGGGCTGGGATCGATGGCTACACCTTC.